The next 24 T cell receptor beta chains were all read from a single sample in a study of blood T cells in healthy people across ages. With a J-beta primer mix and a sample-barcoded 5' primer, a second PCR ran about 7 to 12 cycles. Each CDR3 protein gets one entry after TCRdb re-called the 5' RACE reads with MiXCR. The sample lists some 1 million distinct CDR3 sequences; more than 40% were seen once. Sequencing was performed on blood. The source is a woman in her sixties or seventies in good health.

The chain recombines TRBV7-9 with TRBJ2-4; 8 nucleotides line up with TRBD1. V was pared by 5 bases and J by 4 bases, with 7 bases of the junction left unmatched. The CDR3 sequence is 15 residues long. Germline assignment: CDR1 SEHNR and CDR2 FQNEAQ (reference sequence). As DNA, the CDR3 is TGTGCCAGCAGCAGCCTGGACAGGGATAAAAACATTCAGTACTTC. As protein: CASSSLDRDKNIQYF. The variable domain in full, completed from reference TRBV7-9 and TRBJ2-4, reads DTGVSQNPRHKITKRGQNVTFRCDPISEHNRLYWYRQTLGQGPEFLTYFQNEAQLEKSRLLSDRFSAERPKGSFSTLEIQRTEQGDSAMYLCASSSLDRDKNIQYFGAGTRLSVL.

This clonotype was detected once. The chain carries TRBV5-1 and TRBJ2-5, with D possibly matching TRBD1 (5 bases). Germline V gives CDR1 SGHRS, CDR2 YFSETQ. The CDR3 totals 15 residues. The ends were cut back, 2 bases at V and 4 bases at J, with 15 bases in the middle. The CDR3 loop reads CASSFSGKHRETQYF. CDR3 DNA: TGCGCCAGCAGCTTCTCAGGGAAGCATAGAGAGACCCAGTACTTC.

This clonotype has a handful of counts. The chain joins TRBV20-1 to TRBJ1-4, with D unresolved. The CDR3 runs to 11 residues. Germline lookup yields CDR1 DFQATT and CDR2 SNEGSKA (reference sequence). The germline V and J ends were trimmed by 5 bases and 5 bases, with 6 bases remaining between them. The CDR3 DNA follows: TGCAGTGCTGAGCGGAATGAAAAACTGTTTTTT. Protein: CSAERNEKLFF.

A single count supports this clonotype. The J gene is TRBJ1-1, the V gene TRBV12-3 or TRBV12-4; D may be TRBD1 (5 bases). The CDR3 extends over 14 amino acids. V was cut by 2 bases and J by 4 bases, with 11 bases left in between. The CDR3 nucleotides are TGTGCCAGCAGTTTATCAGTGGGGGGCACTGAAGCTTTCTTT. Amino acids: CASSLSVGGTEAFF.

There are a few counts of this clonotype. V usage is TRBV3-1 and J usage is TRBJ2-7; TRBD1 matches 11 bases. CDR1 is LGHDT, CDR2 YNNKEL, per germline (reference sequence). This CDR3 spans 14 amino acids. V dropped 5 bases and J dropped 4; count of bases not matched to a gene: 4. The CDR3 spells CASSRTGGFYEQYF. The CDR3 DNA reads TGTGCCAGCAGCAGGACAGGGGGCTTTTACGAGCAGTACTTC.

This clonotype was counted between two and nine times. CDR3: CASSPTGTLPLEQYF. The DNA of the CDR3 is TGTGCCAGCAGCCCGACCGGGACCCTCCCCCTCGAGCAGTACTTC. This rearrangement joins TRBV6-5 to TRBJ2-7; D is perhaps TRBD1 or TRBD2 (5 bases each). V lost 6 bases, J lost 6 bases, and 21 bases lay in between. This CDR3 has 15 residues. CDR1 MNHEY and CDR2 SVGAGI come from the germline V gene.

The V gene is TRBV6-5, the J gene TRBJ1-5, with D maybe TRBD1 (5 bases). Germline CDR1 reads MNHEY; CDR2 reads SVGAGI. The CDR3 is 17 amino acids. Between the trimmed V and J ends, which lost 4 bases and 0 bases, there was a span of 16 bases. The CDR3 sequence is CASSSLETAYSNQPQHF. CDR3 DNA sequence: TGTGCCAGCAGTTCCCTAGAGACAGCTTATAGCAATCAGCCCCAGCATTTT.

CDR3 sequence (DNA): TGCGCCAGCAGCTTAAACAAAGGGGGACTAGCGGCTAGCACAGATACGCAGTATTTT. Its protein is CASSLNKGGLAASTDTQYF. The gene calls are TRBV5-1 and TRBJ2-3; 11 nucleotides match TRBD2. The CDR3 sequence is 19 residues long. Germline V lookup: CDR1 SGHRS, CDR2 YFSETQ. V gave up 2 bases and J gave up 0 bases; unmatched junction bases: 11.

The chain employs TRBV7-6 and TRBJ2-5; maybe TRBD2 (5 bases). There are 13 residues in the CDR3. V was shortened by 2 bases and J by 5 bases, with 9 bases between the two germline ends. Germline CDR1 reads SGHVS; CDR2 reads FNYEAQ. CDR3 in amino acids: CASSLLTGETQYF. The CDR3 coding sequence is TGTGCCAGCAGCTTATTGACGGGGGAGACCCAGTACTTC.

This clonotype was seen a few times. The V and J genes are TRBV7-9 and TRBJ1-6; D unresolved. CDR1 is SEHNR, CDR2 FQNEAQ, per germline (reference sequence). V lost 2 bases to trimming and J lost 8 bases, with 10 bases between them. The CDR3 length is 14 residues. The CDR3 sequence is CASSLWTSDSPLHF. DNA for the CDR3: TGTGCCAGCAGCTTATGGACGTCGGATTCACCCCTCCACTTT.

The chain joins TRBV13 to TRBJ2-1; TRBD1 aligns across 7 bases. V shed 0 bases, J shed 6 bases, and the junction held 14 bases outside the gene matches. From germline, CDR1 is PRHDT and CDR2 FYEKMQ (reference sequence). CDR3 length equals 18 residues. CDR3 DNA sequence: TGTGCCAGCAGCTTAGGGTCCGACAGGGTATTGATGATCAATGAGCAGTTCTTC. This gives the protein CASSLGSDRVLMINEQFF.

This clonotype was detected many times. V and J are TRBV6-6 and TRBJ2-7; TRBD2 might be the D (5 bases). The germline V gene has CDR1 MNHNY and CDR2 SVGAGI (reference sequence). V gave up 2 bases and J gave up 5 bases, with 7 bases separating them. This CDR3 has 12 residues. The CDR3 sequence is CASSYPGNEQYF. The CDR3 DNA follows: TGTGCCAGCAGTTACCCGGGGAACGAGCAGTACTTC.

At least ten counts were recorded for this clonotype. The chain has TRBV25-1 and TRBJ2-1; 9 nucleotides align to TRBD2. The CDR3 extends over 15 amino acids. Per germline, CDR1 MGHDK and CDR2 SYGVNS. J was trimmed by 3 bases and V by 9 bases; bases with no gene match: 9. This CDR3 reads CARGALAGNYNEQFF. Written as DNA, the CDR3 is TGTGCCAGAGGGGCCCTAGCGGGAAACTACAATGAGCAGTTCTTC.

This clonotype was observed a handful of times. The gene calls are TRBV2 and TRBJ2-4, with 8 positions matching TRBD1. The J call could be wrong; TRBJ2-7 is a better fit for the DNA end. The CDR3 extends over 12 amino acids. Germline loops: CDR1 SNHLY, CDR2 FYNNEI. The CDR3 protein is CASKGQDYEQYF. In nucleotides, the CDR3 is TGTGCCAGCAAGGGACAGGACTACGAGCAGTACTTC.

V is TRBV18 and J is TRBJ2-5; 7 positions match TRBD1. V trimming: 6 bases; J trimming: 5 bases; junction bases outside the gene matches: 9. Looked up from germline, CDR1 is KGHSH and CDR2 is LQKENI. The CDR3 extends over 14 amino acids. The CDR3 loop is CASSETTGPETQYF. CDR3 bases: TGTGCCAGCTCGGAGACGACAGGGCCGGAGACCCAGTACTTC.

This clonotype showed up just a few times. CDR3 sequence reads: CASVDRFSYEQYF. DNA of the CDR3: TGTGCCAGCGTGGACCGATTCTCCTACGAGCAGTACTTC. The V gene is TRBV6-1, the J gene TRBJ2-5; unclear D gene. The DNA end favors TRBJ2-7, so the J call may be wrong. The CDR3 extends over 13 amino acids. Germline CDR1 reads MNHNS; CDR2 reads SASEGT.

The chain links TRBV4-1 to TRBJ2-3; D is perhaps TRBD2 (6 bases). With 5 bases removed from V and 4 bases from J, the gap between germline ends came to 16 bases. CDR1 and CDR2 (germline): MGHRA, YSYEKL. The CDR3 length is 15 residues. The chain's CDR3 is CASSFDSSSADTQYF. The CDR3 bases are TGCGCCAGCAGCTTCGACAGTTCTAGCGCAGATACGCAGTATTTT.

V is TRBV19 and J is TRBJ1-5; perhaps TRBD1 as D (6 bases). This CDR3 has 16 amino acids. The V gene lost 7 bases and the J gene lost 4 bases, with 20 bases spanning the gap. The V gene's germline CDR1 is LNHDA and CDR2 SQIVND (reference sequence). DNA for the CDR3: TGTGCCAGTATTCCCAACCGGATGGGGGCTAATCAGCCCCAGCATTTT. This codes for CASIPNRMGANQPQHF.

This chain links TRBV7-9 with TRBJ2-3; weak D call: TRBD1 (6 bases). Per germline, CDR1 SEHNR and CDR2 FQNEAQ (reference sequence). The CDR3 is 16 residues long. Trimming shortened V by 5 bases and J by 4 bases, and 19 bases separated the two germline ends. CDR3 sequence (DNA): TGTGCCAGCAGCATACAGGGCGTGGGGCTCGCAGATACGCAGTATTTT. Protein product: CASSIQGVGLADTQYF.

The chain couples TRBV3-1 to TRBJ2-7, with 7 bases fitting TRBD2. The germline gives CDR1 LGHDT, CDR2 YNNKEL (reference sequence). Germline trimming cut 0 bases from V and 2 bases from J; bases unmatched to any gene: 10. The CDR3 is made up of 17 amino acids. CDR3 in DNA: TGTGCCAGCAGCCAAGATCATATACTAGCGAGAACCTACGAGCAGTACTTC. This gives the protein CASSQDHILARTYEQYF.

The rearrangement uses TRBV2 and TRBJ1-2, with 10 bases lining up with TRBD1. The V gene end was trimmed by 7 bases and the J gene end by 8 bases; junction bases not matched to a gene: 7. From germline, CDR1 is SNHLY and CDR2 FYNNEI. The length of the CDR3 is 13 residues. CDR3 DNA sequence: TGTGCCAGCATGCTGGGACAGGGGTGGGGCTACACCTTC. Amino acids: CASMLGQGWGYTF.

The chain combines TRBV20-1 with TRBJ2-5; D call uncertain. CDR1 and CDR2 from the germline V gene are DFQATT and SNEGSKA (reference sequence). The CDR3 is made up of 13 amino acids. The germline V and J ends were trimmed by 4 bases and 5 bases, with 14 bases remaining between them. Here the CDR3 reads CSAIDMAQETQYF. Written as DNA, the CDR3 is TGCAGTGCTATCGACATGGCCCAGGAGACCCAGTACTTC.

V gene TRBV28 combines with J gene TRBJ2-1; possible D gene TRBD2, 5 bases. V lost 11 bases to trimming and J lost 7 bases, with 21 bases between them. CDR3 size: 14 residues. Germline V gene lookup returns CDR1 MDHEN and CDR2 SYDVKM. For the CDR3, the DNA is TGTGCCGCGGGCGGTGTGGAGTTGGGAAATGAGCAGTTCTTC. It is translated as CAAGGVELGNEQFF.

This clonotype was found a few times. V usage is TRBV27 and J usage is TRBJ1-2; D might be TRBD1 (6 bases). Germline assignment: CDR1 MNHEY and CDR2 SMNVEV (reference sequence). V was shortened by 3 bases and J by 2 bases, with 13 bases between the two germline ends. CDR3 length: 15 amino acids. In nucleotides, the CDR3 is TGTGCCAGCAGTTTGTCGACAGGCGCCAACTATGGCTACACCTTC. Translation gives CASSLSTGANYGYTF.